What follows describes a single TCR beta chain. The data are from a study of blood T cell repertoires in COVID-19. Study background: PBMCs, B-cell-depleted T cells, or T cells were the source of the cDNA or gDNA that made up the material.

This CDR3 is built from 17 residues. Unmatched junction bases numbered 12, after V lost 2 bases and J lost 7 bases. Per germline, CDR1 ENHRY and CDR2 SYGVKD. The protocol was immunoSEQ multiplex PCR, while the TCRdb copy is restricted to in-frame clones and leaves out a portion. The data hold around 83,000 clones, with approximately 87% observed a single time. The sequencing input was peripheral blood. J is TRBJ2-1 and V is TRBV10-3; 9 bases are a match to TRBD1. This receptor was obtained from a woman aged 65 to 85 with acute or convalescent COVID-19. CDR3 nucleotides: TGTGCCATCAGTGAGCCAGGACCGGGACAGGGATTAAATGAGCAGTTCTTC. Protein sequence: CAISEPGPGQGLNEQFF.